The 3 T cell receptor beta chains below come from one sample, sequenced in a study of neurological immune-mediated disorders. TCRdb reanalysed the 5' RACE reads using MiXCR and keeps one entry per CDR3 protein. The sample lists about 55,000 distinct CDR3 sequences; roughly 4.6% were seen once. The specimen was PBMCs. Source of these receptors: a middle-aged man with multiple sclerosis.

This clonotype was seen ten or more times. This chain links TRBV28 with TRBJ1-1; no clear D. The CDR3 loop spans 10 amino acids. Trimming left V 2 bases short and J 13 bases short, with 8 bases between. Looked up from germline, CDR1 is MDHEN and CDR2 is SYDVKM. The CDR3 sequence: CASSLVKVFF. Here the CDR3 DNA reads TGTGCCAGCAGTTTAGTGAAGGTTTTCTTT.

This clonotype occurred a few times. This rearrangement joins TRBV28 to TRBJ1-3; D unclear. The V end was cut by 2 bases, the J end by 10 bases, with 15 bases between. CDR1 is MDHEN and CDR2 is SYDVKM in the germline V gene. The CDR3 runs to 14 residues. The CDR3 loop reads CASSLPKRSETIYF. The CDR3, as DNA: TGTGCCAGCAGTTTACCCAAGAGGTCAGAAACCATATATTTT.

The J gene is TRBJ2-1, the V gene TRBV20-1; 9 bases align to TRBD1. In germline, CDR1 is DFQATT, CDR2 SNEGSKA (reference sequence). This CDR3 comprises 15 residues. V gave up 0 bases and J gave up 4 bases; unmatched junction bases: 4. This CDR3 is CSARDSQGAYNEQFF. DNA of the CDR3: TGCAGTGCTAGAGATTCACAGGGGGCATACAATGAGCAGTTCTTC.